These 30 T cell receptor beta chains share one sample of origin, sequenced in a study of cytotoxic CD8 clonotypes in ibrutinib-treated CLL. The table came from immunoSEQ multiplex PCR; TCRdb's copy has only in-frame clones and leaves some out. Of about 200,000 clones listed, more than 65% were seen once; the top ten hold about 6.4%. This material consisted of PBMCs, taken after 12 months of ibrutinib treatment. Receptors originate from a human donor with chronic lymphocytic leukemia.

J is TRBJ1-2 and V is TRBV7-9; D not certain. Germline V lookup: CDR1 SEHNR, CDR2 FQNEAQ (reference sequence). The CDR3 consists of 13 residues. Trimming left V 3 bases short and J 4 bases short, with 9 bases between. CDR3 protein: CASSLGGSYGYTF. In DNA, the CDR3 is TGTGCCAGCAGCTTGGGCGGGAGCTATGGCTACACCTTC.

The chain joins TRBV15 to TRBJ1-1; tentative D call: TRBD1 (5 bases). Trimming shortened V by 1 base and J by 5 bases, and 14 bases separated the two germline ends. Germline V gene lookup returns CDR1 LNHNV and CDR2 YYDKDF (reference sequence). The CDR3 extends over 15 amino acids. DNA for the CDR3: TGTGCCACCAGCAGAGCTATGGGGGGAAGGACTGAAGCTTTCTTT. Encoded protein: CATSRAMGGRTEAFF. The entire variable domain, with the rest obtained from reference TRBV15 and TRBJ1-1, is as follows: DAMVIQNPRYQVTQFGKPVTLSCSQTLNHNVMYWYQQKSSQAPKLLFHYYDKDFNNEADTPDNFQSRRPNTSFCFLDIRSPGLGDTAMYLCATSRAMGGRTEAFFGQGTRLTVV.

This clone came up once. The V and J genes are TRBV6-5 and TRBJ1-1, with D perhaps matching TRBD1 (6 bases). V gave up 7 bases and J gave up 1 base, with 13 bases separating them. The CDR3 has 14 residues. From germline, CDR1 is MNHEY and CDR2 SVGAGI. The CDR3 reads CASTPQGRNTEAFF. The CDR3 DNA reads as TGTGCCAGCACCCCTCAGGGGCGGAACACTGAAGCTTTCTTT.

The J gene is TRBJ1-2, the V gene TRBV28, with 9 positions matching TRBD1. J was trimmed by 5 bases and V by 4 bases; bases with no gene match: 14. This CDR3 has 17 amino acids. Germline V gene data show CDR1 as MDHEN and CDR2 as SYDVKM. CDR3 sequence (DNA): TGTGCCAGCAGTTCGTCGTCCGGGACAGGGATAGGGTATGGCTACACCTTC. It encodes CASSSSSGTGIGYGYTF.

The chain uses TRBV6-5 and TRBJ2-4; D remains unclear. The CDR3 sequence is 14 residues long. CDR1 is MNHEY and CDR2 is SVGAGI in the germline V gene. V dropped 3 bases and J dropped 2 bases, with 8 bases sitting between them. CDR3 loop: CASSYSQTKNIQYF. Here the CDR3 DNA reads TGTGCCAGCAGTTATTCACAGACCAAAAACATTCAGTACTTC.

The gene calls are TRBV10-2 and TRBJ1-2; TRBD1 might be the D (5 bases). The CDR3 length is 15 residues. Germline assignment: CDR1 WSHSY and CDR2 SAAADI. The germline V and J ends were trimmed by 0 bases and 8 bases, with 16 bases remaining between them. This chain's CDR3 is CASSESGGQGHGYTF. The DNA for the CDR3 is TGCGCCAGCAGTGAGTCGGGAGGGCAGGGCCACGGCTACACCTTC.

The CDR3 spells CASSLYWGSSNQPQHF. CDR3 nucleotides: TGTGCCAGCAGCCTTTATTGGGGCTCAAGCAATCAGCCCCAGCATTTT. The chain links TRBV21-1 to TRBJ1-5; TRBD1 is taken as the D call from the table, unchecked against the DNA. TRBV21-1 is an annotated pseudogene. The CDR3 loop spans 16 amino acids.

This CDR3 reads CASSRQGGDTQYF. The DNA of the CDR3 is TGTGCCAGCAGCCGACAGGGAGGCGATACGCAGTATTTT. The chain has TRBV11-3 and TRBJ2-3, with D possibly matching TRBD1 (7 bases). V was clipped by 5 bases and J by 6 bases, with 12 bases between them. The CDR3 covers 13 residues. Germline loops: CDR1 SGHNT, CDR2 YENEEA.

This chain uses TRBV28 with TRBJ2-7; no clear D. Germline CDR1 and CDR2: MDHEN and SYDVKM. V lost 6 bases, J lost 3 bases, and 9 bases lay in between. The CDR3 length is 12 residues. The CDR3 region is CASSPDVYEQYF. CDR3 DNA sequence: TGTGCCAGCAGCCCGGATGTCTACGAGCAGTACTTC.

The CDR3 DNA follows: TGTGCCAGCAGCTCGGGACGACCTAATGAAAAACTGTTTTTT. Protein sequence: CASSSGRPNEKLFF. V usage is TRBV6-5 and J usage is TRBJ1-4; D is perhaps TRBD1 (5 bases). V shed 6 bases and J shed 3 bases, with 11 bases lying between them. Germline CDR1 and CDR2: MNHEY and SVGAGI. CDR3 length equals 14 residues.

The rearrangement uses TRBV30 and TRBJ2-1, with a weak D call TRBD1 (5 bases). The CDR3 runs 15 residues. Germline V lookup: CDR1 GTSNPN, CDR2 SVGIG (reference sequence). V was trimmed by 0 bases and J by 5 bases, leaving 14 bases between them. The CDR3 sequence: CAWSVGRGINNEQFF. The CDR3 DNA is TGTGCCTGGAGTGTAGGAAGGGGTATAAACAATGAGCAGTTCTTC. Supplemented by reference TRBV30 and TRBJ2-1, the full variable domain reads SQTIHQWPATLVQPVGSPLSLECTVEGTSNPNLYWYRQAAGRGLQLLFYSVGIGQISSEVPQNLSASRPQDRQFILSSKKLLLSDSGFYLCAWSVGRGINNEQFFGPGTRLTVL.

This clone was seen a handful of times. The chain is built from TRBV15 and TRBJ1-2, with D possibly being TRBD1 (5 bases). The V and J ends lost 4 bases and 5 bases respectively, with 14 bases between them. This CDR3 region has 14 residues. From germline, CDR1 is LNHNV and CDR2 YYDKDF (reference sequence). CDR3 in amino acids: CATSNRDPGYGYTF. In DNA, the CDR3 is TGTGCCACCAGCAACCGGGACCCCGGGTATGGCTACACCTTC.

This clone was picked up a small number of times. The chain joins TRBV19 to TRBJ1-5; maybe TRBD1 (5 bases). CDR3 length: 13 residues. Looked up from germline, CDR1 is LNHDA and CDR2 is SQIVND (reference sequence). V lost 7 bases and J 7 bases, leaving 14 bases between the germline ends. CDR3 residues: CASKTDSWQPQHF. CDR3 DNA: TGTGCCAGTAAGACAGACTCCTGGCAGCCCCAGCATTTT.

The chain has TRBV9 and TRBJ2-5; 9 nucleotides line up with TRBD2. Germline CDR1 SGDLS, CDR2 YYNGEE. The ends lost 0 bases at V and 0 bases at J; junction bases unmatched: 6. This CDR3 is 17 amino acids long. CDR3 in amino acids: CASSVGRLAGYQETQYF. For the CDR3, the DNA is TGTGCCAGCAGCGTAGGTAGGCTAGCGGGGTACCAAGAGACCCAGTACTTC.

The genes are TRBV6-5 and TRBJ1-3; weak D call: TRBD1 (5 bases). V gave up 3 bases and J gave up 3 bases, with 9 bases separating them. The CDR3 is made up of 14 amino acids. CDR1 and CDR2 from the germline V gene are MNHEY and SVGAGI. In nucleotides, the CDR3 is TGTGCCAGCAGTTATCAGGGATTTGGAAACACCATATATTTT. Protein product: CASSYQGFGNTIYF.

CDR3 DNA sequence: TGTGCCAGCTCACTGTCGGGCAGGGTGAGCTCCTACGAGCAGTACTTC. It encodes CASSLSGRVSSYEQYF. The chain carries TRBV18 and TRBJ2-7, with D maybe TRBD1 (5 bases). CDR3 size: 16 residues. Germline assignment: CDR1 KGHSH and CDR2 LQKENI. Trimming shortened V by 4 bases and J by 0 bases, and 16 bases separated the two germline ends.

This clone was picked up a small number of times. The rearrangement links TRBV14 to TRBJ1-1, with TRBD1 matching 7 bases. Germline V gene lookup returns CDR1 SGHDN and CDR2 FVKESK. V lost 3 bases, J lost 5 bases, and 3 bases stayed unmatched. The CDR3 extends over 13 amino acids. The CDR3 nucleotides read TGTGCCAGCAGCCAGACAGGGAAGACTGAAGCTTTCTTT. Its translation is CASSQTGKTEAFF.

The chain has TRBV19 and TRBJ2-1; the D is unclear. The ends were cut back, 3 bases at V and 5 bases at J, with 11 bases in the middle. The germline V gene has CDR1 LNHDA and CDR2 SQIVND (reference sequence). The length of the CDR3 is 14 residues. The CDR3 sequence is CASSIPIGHNEQFF. DNA for the CDR3: TGTGCCAGTAGTATCCCCATAGGACACAATGAGCAGTTCTTC.

The J gene is TRBJ2-7, the V gene TRBV29-1; the D call may be TRBD1 or TRBD2 (5 bases each). The V and J ends lost 6 bases and 5 bases respectively, with 17 bases between them. Germline lookup yields CDR1 SQVTM and CDR2 ANQGSEA. The CDR3 covers 13 residues. CDR3 DNA sequence: TGCAGCGTCCTTCGGGGCGCTGGGGACGAGCAGTACTTC. As protein: CSVLRGAGDEQYF.

This clone occurred once. The chain carries TRBV4-1 and TRBJ2-7; D possibly corresponds to TRBD2 (5 bases). CDR1 and CDR2 (germline): MGHRA, YSYEKL. The CDR3 loop spans 14 amino acids. V was cut by 4 bases and J by 4 bases, with 14 bases left in between. CDR3 coding DNA: TGCGCCAGCAGCCGAACCGCGGAGGCATACGAGCAGTACTTC. This encodes CASSRTAEAYEQYF.

The chain combines TRBV7-8 with TRBJ2-6, with D tentatively TRBD2 (5 bases). V lost 7 bases, J lost 2 bases, and 9 bases lay in between. This CDR3 spans 14 amino acids. From germline, CDR1 is SGHVS and CDR2 FQNEAQ. Written as DNA, the CDR3 is TGTGCCAGCACCGGGGATACTGGGGCCAACGTCCTGACTTTC. It codes for CASTGDTGANVLTF. Full variable domain (missing parts from reference TRBV7-8 and TRBJ2-6): GAGVSQSPRYKVAKRGQDVALRCDPISGHVSLFWYQQALGQGPEFLTYFQNEAQLDKSGLPSDRFFAERPEGSVSTLKIQRTQQEDSAVYLCASTGDTGANVLTFGAGSRLTVL.

This rearrangement joins TRBV5-1 to TRBJ2-7; D call uncertain. The ends were cut back, 0 bases at V and 6 bases at J, with 10 bases in the middle. This CDR3 contains 13 residues. Germline CDR1 is SGHRS and CDR2 is YFSETQ. CDR3 sequence reads: CASSLEPSTEQYF. The DNA of the CDR3 is TGCGCCAGCAGCTTGGAGCCCTCCACCGAGCAGTACTTC.

V gene TRBV19 combines with J gene TRBJ1-1, with TRBD1 matching over 7 bases. V lost 5 bases to trimming and J lost 1 base; unmatched junction nucleotides: 4. This CDR3 spans 14 amino acids. Germline CDR1 reads LNHDA; CDR2 reads SQIVND (reference sequence). This chain's CDR3 is CASSPWTGNTEAFF. The CDR3 nucleotides are TGTGCCAGTAGTCCTTGGACAGGGAACACTGAAGCTTTCTTT.

V gene TRBV7-6 combines with J gene TRBJ2-3; 9 bases align to TRBD1. CDR3 size: 16 residues. After removal of 5 bases from V and 0 bases from J, the junction contained 6 bases not matched to a gene. Germline CDR1 is SGHVS and CDR2 is FNYEAQ. CDR3 in DNA: TGTGCCAGCAGCAAACAGACAGGGGGAAGCACAGATACGCAGTATTTT. Translated: CASSKQTGGSTDTQYF. Full variable domain (remainder filled in from reference TRBV7-6 and TRBJ2-3): GAGVSQSPRYKVTKRGQDVALRCDPISGHVSLYWYRQALGQGPEFLTYFNYEAQQDKSGLPNDRFSAERPEGSISTLTIQRTEQRDSAMYRCASSKQTGGSTDTQYFGPGTRLTVL.

The chain employs TRBV6-1 and TRBJ1-5; no definite D call. Germline V gives CDR1 MNHNS, CDR2 SASEGT. V was shortened by 3 bases and J by 0 bases, with 12 bases between the two germline ends. This CDR3 is built from 16 residues. CDR3 region: CASSENWIHSNQPQHF. CDR3 sequence (DNA): TGTGCCAGCAGTGAGAACTGGATTCATAGCAATCAGCCCCAGCATTTT.

V gene TRBV19 combines with J gene TRBJ2-3; 11 bases fit TRBD2. V was pared by 2 bases and J by 6 bases, with 7 bases of the junction left unmatched. Germline-derived CDR1 and CDR2 are LNHDA and SQIVND (reference sequence). The CDR3 is 16 amino acids. CDR3 DNA: TGTGCCAGTAGTATAAAGACTAGCGGGGCTCGGGATACGCAGTATTTT. This encodes CASSIKTSGARDTQYF.

This clone has only one observation. The V gene is TRBV2, the J gene TRBJ2-3; 14 nucleotides match TRBD2. Trimming removed 3 bases from V and 3 bases from J; junction bases left unmatched: 2. The CDR3 runs 16 residues. In germline, CDR1 is SNHLY, CDR2 FYNNEI. The CDR3 region has the DNA TGTGCCAGCAGTGAGACTAGCGGGGGGGATACAGATACGCAGTATTTT. It yields the protein CASSETSGGDTDTQYF.

The V and J genes are TRBV2 and TRBJ1-2, with TRBD1 matching over 7 bases. The CDR3 contains 15 residues. The V segment lost 7 bases and the J segment 4 bases; nucleotides outside the gene matches: 12. CDR1 is SNHLY and CDR2 is FYNNEI in the germline V gene. CDR3 DNA sequence: TGTGCCAGCACCACACAGGGGTTGGGATCCTATGGCTACACCTTC. This sequence encodes CASTTQGLGSYGYTF.

The chain employs TRBV29-1 and TRBJ1-1; D is uncertain. Germline CDR1 is SQVTM and CDR2 is ANQGSEA. CDR3 length: 14 amino acids. The V end was cut by 0 bases, the J end by 1 base, with 9 bases between. The CDR3 spells CSVEDRAPNTEAFF. The CDR3 DNA reads as TGCAGCGTTGAAGATCGGGCCCCGAACACTGAAGCTTTCTTT.

This chain links TRBV6-5 with TRBJ2-4; perhaps D is TRBD1 or TRBD2 (5 bases each). Deletions cut 4 bases from V and 2 bases from J, with 6 bases between. The CDR3 is 13 amino acids. CDR1 and CDR2 (germline): MNHEY, SVGAGI. The CDR3 nucleotides read TGTGCCAGCAGTTGGGGGACCAAAAACATTCAGTACTTC. The encoded protein is CASSWGTKNIQYF.